This T cell receptor beta chain is from a study of early T cells in non-severe SARS-CoV-2 infection. Study context: Bulk RNA from unsorted whole blood was sequenced; chains were unpaired.

Study-level findings and limits: Matches to VDJdb favored anti-spike CD8 responses and missed private and CD4 specificities.

This clonotype showed up just a few times. What it recognizes is unknown. This CDR3 is 12 amino acids long. V shed 5 bases and J shed 9 bases, with 11 bases lying between them. Germline V lookup: CDR1 SGHTA, CDR2 FQGTGA. Unique molecular identifiers tagged individual cDNA molecules. TCRdb recomputed calls from the 5' RACE reads with MiXCR, one row per CDR3 protein. Of 80,000 or so distinct CDR3 sequences listed, about an eighth are singletons. The chain carries TRBV7-3 and TRBJ2-1, with D unclear. The source of this sequence is an adult who was a healthcare worker with PCR-confirmed SARS-CoV-2 infection or an uninfected control (not recorded which). Sequenced sample: whole blood. CDR3 region: CASSPRVGEQFF. DNA of the CDR3: TGTGCCAGCAGCCCTAGGGTAGGTGAGCAGTTCTTC.